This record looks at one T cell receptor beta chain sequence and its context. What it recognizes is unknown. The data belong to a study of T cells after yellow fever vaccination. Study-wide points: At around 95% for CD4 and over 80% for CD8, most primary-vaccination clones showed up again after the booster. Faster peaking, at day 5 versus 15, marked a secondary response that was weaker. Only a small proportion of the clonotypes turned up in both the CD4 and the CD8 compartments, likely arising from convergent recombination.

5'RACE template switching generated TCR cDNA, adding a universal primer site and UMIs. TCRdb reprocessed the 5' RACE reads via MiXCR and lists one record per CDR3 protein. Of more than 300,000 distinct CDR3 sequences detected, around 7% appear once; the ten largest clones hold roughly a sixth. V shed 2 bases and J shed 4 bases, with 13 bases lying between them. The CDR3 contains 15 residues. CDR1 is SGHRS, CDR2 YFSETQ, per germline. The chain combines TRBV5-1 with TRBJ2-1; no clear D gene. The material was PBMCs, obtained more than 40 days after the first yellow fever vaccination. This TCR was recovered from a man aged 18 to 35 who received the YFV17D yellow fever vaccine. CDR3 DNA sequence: TGCGCCAGCAGCTTATCGGAAACGCGGTACAATGAGCAGTTCTTC. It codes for CASSLSETRYNEQFF.